Each of the 6 T cell receptor beta chains below was sequenced from the same sample in a study of blood T cell repertoires in COVID-19 (dated by TCRdb to the early 2020s). Receptors were amplified or captured by the immunoSEQ multiplex PCR assay. TCRdb provides this immuneACCESS table in a form limited to in-frame rearrangements. Some clones are lacking; in checked studies, under half of them reflect an unresolved V gene, and why the rest are absent is not known. Across this sample there are about 390,000 clones, with 87% seen only once. The biggest ten clones account for roughly a tenth of the sample. Sequencing was done on a sample of PBMCs or T cells enriched from blood (not recorded which). The receptor set was obtained from a woman aged 45-65 years who had recovered from COVID-19.

The rearrangement links TRBV15 to TRBJ1-2, with a possible D match to TRBD1 (5 bases). Per the germline V gene, CDR1 is LNHNV and CDR2 is YYDKDF (reference sequence). This CDR3 is built from 15 residues. The V gene lost 3 bases and the J gene lost 3 bases, with 14 bases spanning the gap. Here the CDR3 reads CATSRGGFGDYGYTF. The DNA of the CDR3 is TGTGCCACCAGCAGGGGGGGGTTCGGTGACTATGGCTACACCTTC.

J is TRBJ2-5 and V is TRBV5-1; 11 bases agree with TRBD1. V lost 3 bases and J lost 3; bases outside the gene matches: 4. The germline V gene has CDR1 SGHRS and CDR2 YFSETQ. There are 15 residues in the CDR3. For the CDR3, the DNA is TGCGCCAGCAGCTCACCGGGACAGGGGGAAGAGACCCAGTACTTC. It yields the protein CASSSPGQGEETQYF. Drawing the rest from reference TRBV5-1 and TRBJ2-5, the complete variable domain is KAGVTQTPRYLIKTRGQQVTLSCSPISGHRSVSWYQQTPGQGLQFLFEYFSETQRNKGNFPGRFSGRQFSNSRSEMNVSTLELGDSALYLCASSSPGQGEETQYFGPGTRLLVL.

This clone was recorded only once. The chain uses TRBV19 and TRBJ1-5; possibly TRBD1 for D (5 bases). The CDR3 length is 13 residues. From germline, CDR1 is LNHDA and CDR2 SQIVND (reference sequence). Trimming stripped 2 bases from V and 6 bases from J, with 8 bases between. The CDR3 reads CASSIQGTQPQHF. CDR3 coding DNA: TGTGCCAGTAGTATACAGGGTACTCAGCCCCAGCATTTT.

The rearrangement uses TRBV5-5 and TRBJ1-6, with D maybe TRBD1 (5 bases). This CDR3 contains 16 residues. Germline V gene data show CDR1 as SGHKS and CDR2 as YYEKEE (reference sequence). Trimming removed 5 bases at V and 7 bases at J, with 19 bases between. CDR3 sequence reads: CASRVGQGEQNSPLHF. The CDR3 nucleotides are TGTGCCAGCAGGGTCGGTCAGGGCGAACAAAATTCACCCCTCCACTTT.

V and J are TRBV28 and TRBJ1-3; 11 bases agree with TRBD1. Trimming took 5 bases from V and 8 from J; bases not matched to a gene: 5. In germline, CDR1 is MDHEN, CDR2 SYDVKM. The CDR3 has 14 residues. DNA of the CDR3: TGTGCCAGCAGTGCCGGGACAGGGGGAGACACCATATATTTT. Protein sequence: CASSAGTGGDTIYF.

The DNA of the CDR3 is TGTGCCAGCAGTTTCCTAGGTGCCGGGGGTGCGGGCTACACCTTC. Its translation: CASSFLGAGGAGYTF. The rearrangement joins TRBV28 to TRBJ1-2, with D perhaps matching TRBD1 (5 bases). This CDR3 is built from 15 residues. Germline V gene lookup returns CDR1 MDHEN and CDR2 SYDVKM. The V end lost 3 bases, the J end lost 8 bases, and 19 bases lay between the germline ends.